Below are 9 T cell receptor beta chains sequenced from a single sample in a study of blood T cell repertoires in COVID-19. Method: immunoSEQ multiplex PCR; TCRdb's copy keeps in-frame clones and lacks some. Among some 120,000 clones listed, approximately 84% were seen once. Sequenced: peripheral blood. These receptors came from a woman in her 30s who had recovered from COVID-19.

V and J are TRBV13 and TRBJ1-3, with a possible D match to TRBD1 (5 bases). The CDR3 length is 13 residues. Germline loops: CDR1 PRHDT, CDR2 FYEKMQ (reference sequence). Deletions cut 7 bases from V and 4 bases from J, with 11 bases between. Here the CDR3 reads CASTPQGGNTIYF. In DNA form, the CDR3 reads TGTGCCAGCACCCCGCAGGGAGGAAACACCATATATTTT.

The chain has TRBV11-3 and TRBJ2-1; 7 nucleotides agree with TRBD1. CDR3 size: 14 residues. The ends lost 5 bases at V and 9 bases at J; junction bases unmatched: 10. Looked up from germline, CDR1 is SGHNT and CDR2 is YENEEA. The CDR3 here is CASSPGTANGEQFF. The CDR3 DNA sequence: TGTGCCAGCAGCCCTGGGACAGCCAACGGTGAGCAGTTCTTC.

The rearrangement joins TRBV3-1 (or the pseudogene TRBV3-2) to TRBJ2-3; 7 bases match TRBD2. Germline V lookup: CDR1 LGHDT, CDR2 YNNKEL (reference sequence). J gave up 6 bases and V 0 bases, and 9 bases lay outside the gene matches. The CDR3 loop spans 16 amino acids. CDR3: CASSQELRERRDTQYF. CDR3 bases: TGTGCCAGCAGCCAAGAGTTGCGGGAGCGGAGGGATACGCAGTATTTT.

The chain couples TRBV7-8 to TRBJ1-2; TRBD1 agrees at 7 bases. J was trimmed by 8 bases and V by 5 bases; bases with no gene match: 8. Germline CDR1 is SGHVS and CDR2 is FQNEAQ. The CDR3 consists of 13 residues. The CDR3 nucleotides are TGTGCCAGCAGCAACGGACAGGTCCGCGGCTACACCTTC. Translated: CASSNGQVRGYTF.

The chain recombines TRBV19 with TRBJ1-1; 9 bases agree with TRBD1. Germline V gene lookup returns CDR1 LNHDA and CDR2 SQIVND (reference sequence). The V and J ends lost 5 bases and 5 bases, in that order; junction bases with no gene match: 9. The CDR3 loop spans 15 amino acids. The CDR3 DNA sequence: TGTGCCAGTAGTCCTCATTGGACAGGGGAAACTGAAGCTTTCTTT. Translation gives CASSPHWTGETEAFF.

CDR3 DNA: TGTGCCAGCTCACCGGACGGAGGAAGCATTAGCAATCAGCCCCAGCATTTT. Translated: CASSPDGGSISNQPQHF. The chain employs TRBV18 and TRBJ1-5; D is undetermined. This CDR3 has 17 amino acids. Per germline, CDR1 KGHSH and CDR2 LQKENI. V lost 3 bases, J lost 0 bases, and 15 bases lay in between.

The genes are TRBV15 and TRBJ1-5; perhaps TRBD1 as D (5 bases). With 5 bases removed from V and 6 bases from J, the gap between germline ends came to 14 bases. The CDR3 is made up of 14 amino acids. Germline V gene lookup returns CDR1 LNHNV and CDR2 YYDKDF (reference sequence). The CDR3 here is CATSLGRGSQPQHF. DNA for the CDR3: TGTGCCACCAGCCTGGGGAGGGGTAGTCAGCCCCAGCATTTT. The variable domain in full, with the rest retrieved from reference TRBV15 and TRBJ1-5, is DAMVIQNPRYQVTQFGKPVTLSCSQTLNHNVMYWYQQKSSQAPKLLFHYYDKDFNNEADTPDNFQSRRPNTSFCFLDIRSPGLGDTAMYLCATSLGRGSQPQHFGDGTRLSIL.

The V gene is TRBV11-3, the J gene TRBJ2-2; 8 bases fit TRBD2. After removal of 0 bases from V and 3 bases from J, the junction contained 3 bases not matched to a gene. The germline CDR1 and CDR2 sequences are SGHNT and YENEEA. The CDR3 spans 16 residues. The CDR3 coding sequence is TGTGCCAGCAGCTTAGATACACTAGCGGACACCGGGGAGCTGTTTTTT. Translated, it gives CASSLDTLADTGELFF.

The V and J genes are TRBV4-1 and TRBJ2-2; 7 bases align to TRBD2. This CDR3 contains 17 residues. Germline V gene sequence: CDR1 MGHRA, CDR2 YSYEKL. V gave up 0 bases and J gave up 1 base; unmatched junction bases: 5. The CDR3 is CASSQDGRVRNTGELFF. CDR3 coding DNA: TGCGCCAGCAGCCAAGATGGGAGGGTTCGGAACACCGGGGAGCTGTTTTTT.